Included here is one T cell receptor (beta chain) sequence, with context. Its antigen is currently unknown. Patients who had autoimmune disease history or got systemic immunosuppression were left out. The data belong to a study of OX40 agonist ivuxolimab in advanced cancers. Study at large: Patients were dosed with the agonistic anti-OX40 (CD134) antibody ivuxolimab. Three dose-escalation patients had partial responses: one with hepatocellular carcinoma and two with cutaneous melanoma. Findings of the study overall: The study did not work out the antigen specificity of the expanded peripheral T cells.

From germline, CDR1 is MNHEY and CDR2 SMNVEV (reference sequence). The CDR3 is 15 amino acids. Trimming left V 6 bases short and J 2 bases short, with 15 bases between. The data were produced by immunoSEQ multiplex PCR, yet TCRdb's version contains in-frame clones alone and is incomplete. The data contain tens of thousands of clones, less than 85% of them singletons. The chain employs TRBV27 and TRBJ2-3; D is possibly TRBD1 (7 bases). This receptor was obtained from an adult with an advanced solid tumor such as melanoma, head and neck, liver or kidney cancer. Sequencing was performed on CD4+ or CD8+ T cells sorted from blood, taken in a trial of the OX40 agonist ivuxolimab. The chain's CDR3 is CASRSAGGNTDTQYF. DNA for the CDR3: TGTGCCAGCAGGTCGGCAGGGGGGAACACAGATACGCAGTATTTT.